This entry lists 5 T cell receptor beta chains sequenced from one sample in a study of blood T cell repertoires in COVID-19. Sequencing was performed with immunoSEQ multiplex PCR; in TCRdb, only in-frame clones are kept and a portion is missing. The data hold 200,000 to 250,000 clones, with roughly nine tenths observed a single time. Material for sequencing was peripheral blood. Receptor source: a man between 60 and 75 years old with acute or convalescent COVID-19.

The chain joins TRBV6-5 to TRBJ1-5, with D possibly matching TRBD1 (6 bases). Germline values: CDR1 MNHEY, CDR2 SVGAGI. The V end was cut by 8 bases, the J end by 1 base, with 15 bases between. The CDR3 extends over 15 amino acids. As DNA, the CDR3 is TGTGCCAGCTCCCCGGGGGGCGGAAGCAATCAGCCCCAGCATTTT. This gives the protein CASSPGGGSNQPQHF.

The rearrangement uses TRBV28 and TRBJ1-2; 9 bases are shared with TRBD1. Germline values: CDR1 MDHEN, CDR2 SYDVKM. V was pared by 5 bases and J by 2 bases, with 6 bases of the junction left unmatched. The CDR3 loop spans 15 amino acids. CDR3 region: CASSKPGQGNYGYTF. As DNA, the CDR3 is TGTGCCAGCAGTAAGCCGGGACAGGGAAACTATGGCTACACCTTC.

The chain is built from TRBV29-1 and TRBJ2-3; perhaps TRBD2 as D (5 bases). With 5 bases removed from V and 4 bases from J, the gap between germline ends came to 7 bases. Germline V gives CDR1 SQVTM, CDR2 ANQGSEA. The CDR3 loop spans 11 amino acids. CDR3 in DNA: TGCAGCGTTCCGCGGGCAGATACGCAGTATTTT. Protein sequence: CSVPRADTQYF.

This rearrangement joins TRBV6-5 to TRBJ2-5; D is unclear. The V end lost 2 bases, the J end lost 2 bases, and 6 bases lay between the germline ends. This CDR3 has 13 residues. Germline V lookup: CDR1 MNHEY, CDR2 SVGAGI. The CDR3 nucleotides are TGTGCCAGCAGTTACAGGCGGCAAGAGACCCAGTACTTC. This encodes CASSYRRQETQYF.

Turning to this clone: Other DNA sequences in this sample translate to the same CDR3. The chain recombines TRBV28 with TRBJ1-5; D remains ambiguous. Per the germline V gene, CDR1 is MDHEN and CDR2 is SYDVKM. The V gene lost 5 bases and the J gene lost 0 bases, with 8 bases spanning the gap. The CDR3 contains 14 residues. DNA of the CDR3: TGTGCCAGCAGTCTACTAAATAGCAATCAGCCCCAGCATTTT. Its protein is CASSLLNSNQPQHF.